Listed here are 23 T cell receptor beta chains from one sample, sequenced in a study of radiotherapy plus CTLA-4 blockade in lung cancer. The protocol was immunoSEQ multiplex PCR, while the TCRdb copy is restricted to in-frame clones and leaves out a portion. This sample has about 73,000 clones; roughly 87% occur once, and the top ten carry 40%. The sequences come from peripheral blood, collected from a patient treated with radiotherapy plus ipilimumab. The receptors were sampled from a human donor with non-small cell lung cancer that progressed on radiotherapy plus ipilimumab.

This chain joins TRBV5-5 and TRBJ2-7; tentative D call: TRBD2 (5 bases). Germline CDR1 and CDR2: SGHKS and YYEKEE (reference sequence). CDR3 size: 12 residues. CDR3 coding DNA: TGTGCCAGCAGCTTGGCCGGGGTGGCCCTTTCCGTC. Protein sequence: CASSLAGVALSV.

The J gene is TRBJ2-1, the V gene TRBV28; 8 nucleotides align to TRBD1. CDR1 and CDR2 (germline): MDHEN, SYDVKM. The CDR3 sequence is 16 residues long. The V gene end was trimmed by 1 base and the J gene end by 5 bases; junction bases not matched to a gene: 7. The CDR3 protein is CASSLFLQGANNEQFF. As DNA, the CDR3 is TGTGCCAGCAGTTTATTCCTTCAGGGGGCTAACAATGAGCAGTTCTTC.

The CDR3: CASSFLGGADMNTEAFF. CDR3 sequence (DNA): TGTGCCAGCAGTTTTTTAGGGGGGGCCGACATGAACACTGAAGCTTTCTTT. V is TRBV28 and J is TRBJ1-1; the D gene is possibly TRBD1 (6 bases). V lost 3 bases and J lost 0, with 17 bases in between. The CDR3 is 17 amino acids. Germline CDR1 and CDR2: MDHEN and SYDVKM.

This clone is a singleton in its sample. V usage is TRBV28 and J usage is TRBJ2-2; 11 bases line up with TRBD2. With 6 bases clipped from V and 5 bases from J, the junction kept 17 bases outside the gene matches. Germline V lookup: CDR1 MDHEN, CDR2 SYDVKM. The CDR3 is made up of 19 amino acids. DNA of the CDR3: TGTGCCAGCAGCCGCTTTTTGTGGCTAGCGGGAGGTGCGACCGGGGAGCTGTTTTTT. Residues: CASSRFLWLAGGATGELFF.

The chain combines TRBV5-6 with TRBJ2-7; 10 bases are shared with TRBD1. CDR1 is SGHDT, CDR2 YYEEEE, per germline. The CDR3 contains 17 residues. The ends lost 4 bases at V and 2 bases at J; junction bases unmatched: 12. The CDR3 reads CASSLFLYGQGAYEQYV. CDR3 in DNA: TGTGCCAGCAGCCTCTTCCTCTACGGACAGGGGGCCTACGAGCAGTACGTC.

CDR3 in amino acids: CASSVHPGSQNTEAFF. Written as DNA, the CDR3 is TGTGCCAGCAGCGTCCACCCGGGTAGTCAGAACACTGAAGCTTTCTTT. The chain uses TRBV9 and TRBJ1-1; unclear D gene. Germline CDR1 is SGDLS and CDR2 is YYNGEE. Trimming took 2 bases from V and 1 from J, leaving 15 bases between them. The CDR3 totals 16 residues.

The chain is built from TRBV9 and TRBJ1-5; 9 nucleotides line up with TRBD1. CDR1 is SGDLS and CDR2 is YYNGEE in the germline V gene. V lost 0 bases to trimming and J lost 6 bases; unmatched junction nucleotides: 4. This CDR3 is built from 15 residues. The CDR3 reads CASSVGDRDSQPQHF. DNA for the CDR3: TGTGCCAGCAGCGTAGGGGACAGGGACAGTCAGCCCCAGCATTTT.

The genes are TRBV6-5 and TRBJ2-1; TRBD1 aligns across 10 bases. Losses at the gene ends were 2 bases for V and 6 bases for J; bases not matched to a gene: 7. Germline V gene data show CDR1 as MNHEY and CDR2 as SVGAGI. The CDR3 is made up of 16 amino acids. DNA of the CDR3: TGTGCCAGCAGTTACGGGGGGACAGGGGTTGCCAATGAGCAGTTCTTC. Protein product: CASSYGGTGVANEQFF.

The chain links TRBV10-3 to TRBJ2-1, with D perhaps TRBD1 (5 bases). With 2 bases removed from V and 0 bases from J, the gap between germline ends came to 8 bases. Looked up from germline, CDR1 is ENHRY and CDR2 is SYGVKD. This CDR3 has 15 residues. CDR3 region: CAISETGSSYNEQFF. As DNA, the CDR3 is TGTGCCATCAGTGAGACAGGTAGCTCCTACAATGAGCAGTTCTTC.

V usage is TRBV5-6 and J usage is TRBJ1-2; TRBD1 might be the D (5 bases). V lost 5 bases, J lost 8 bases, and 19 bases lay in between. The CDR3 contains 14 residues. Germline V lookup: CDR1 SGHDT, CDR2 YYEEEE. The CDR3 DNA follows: TGTGCCAGCAGAGCCGGGGGGGACCCGCGGGGCTACACCTTC. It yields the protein CASRAGGDPRGYTF. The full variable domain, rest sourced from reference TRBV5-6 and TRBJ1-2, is DAGVTQSPTHLIKTRGQQVTLRCSPKSGHDTVSWYQQALGQGPQFIFQYYEEEERQRGNFPDRFSGHQFPNYSSELNVNALLLGDSALYLCASRAGGDPRGYTFGSGTRLTVV.

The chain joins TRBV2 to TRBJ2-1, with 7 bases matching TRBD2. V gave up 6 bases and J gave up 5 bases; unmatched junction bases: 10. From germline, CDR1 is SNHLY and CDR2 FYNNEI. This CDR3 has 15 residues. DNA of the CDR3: TGTGCCAGCAGAAGGATCCCGGGACTAAACAATGAGCAGTTCTTC. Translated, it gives CASRRIPGLNNEQFF.

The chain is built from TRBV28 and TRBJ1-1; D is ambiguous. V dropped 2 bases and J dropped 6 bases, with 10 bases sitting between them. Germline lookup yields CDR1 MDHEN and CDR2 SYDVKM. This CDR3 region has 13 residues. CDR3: CASSLQGMAEAFF. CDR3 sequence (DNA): TGTGCCAGCAGTTTACAAGGGATGGCTGAAGCTTTCTTT. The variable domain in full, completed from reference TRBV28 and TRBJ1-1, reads DVKVTQSSRYLVKRTGEKVFLECVQDMDHENMFWYRQDPGLGLRLIYFSYDVKMKEKGDIPEGYSVSREKKERFSLILESASTNQTSMYLCASSLQGMAEAFFGQGTRLTVV.

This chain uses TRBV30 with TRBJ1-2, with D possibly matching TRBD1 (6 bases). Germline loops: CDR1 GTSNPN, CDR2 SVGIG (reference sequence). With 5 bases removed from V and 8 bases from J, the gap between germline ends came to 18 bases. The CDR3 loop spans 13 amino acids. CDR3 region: CAWGIQGVEGYTF. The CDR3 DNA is TGTGCCTGGGGTATACAGGGTGTGGAGGGCTACACCTTC.

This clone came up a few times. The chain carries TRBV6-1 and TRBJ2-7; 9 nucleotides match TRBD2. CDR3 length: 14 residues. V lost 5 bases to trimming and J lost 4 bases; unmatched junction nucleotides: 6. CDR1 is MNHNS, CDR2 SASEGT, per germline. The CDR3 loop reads CASSMAGGPYEQYV. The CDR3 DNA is TGTGCCAGCAGTATGGCGGGAGGGCCGTACGAGCAGTACGTC.

The CDR3 spells CASSESSGSSYNEQFF. The CDR3 nucleotides read TGCGCCAGCAGTGAGTCAAGCGGGAGCTCCTACAATGAGCAGTTCTTC. The rearrangement joins TRBV10-1 to TRBJ2-1; TRBD2 agrees at 8 bases. The V gene end was trimmed by 0 bases and the J gene end by 0 bases; junction bases not matched to a gene: 1. Germline V gene data show CDR1 as WNHNN and CDR2 as SYGVQD (reference sequence). CDR3 length: 16 amino acids.

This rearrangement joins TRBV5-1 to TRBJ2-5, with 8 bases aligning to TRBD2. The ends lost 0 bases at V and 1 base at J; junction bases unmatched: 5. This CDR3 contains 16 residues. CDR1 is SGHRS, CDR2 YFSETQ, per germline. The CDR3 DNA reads TGCGCCAGCAGCTTGGGGCTAGCGGGTATCCAAGAGACCCAGTACTTC. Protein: CASSLGLAGIQETQYF.

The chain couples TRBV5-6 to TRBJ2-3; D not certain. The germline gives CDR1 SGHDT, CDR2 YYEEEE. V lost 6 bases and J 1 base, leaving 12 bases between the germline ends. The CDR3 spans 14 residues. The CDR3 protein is CASTTGGGTDTQYF. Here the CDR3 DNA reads TGTGCCAGCACTACTGGTGGGGGCACAGATACGCAGTATTTT.

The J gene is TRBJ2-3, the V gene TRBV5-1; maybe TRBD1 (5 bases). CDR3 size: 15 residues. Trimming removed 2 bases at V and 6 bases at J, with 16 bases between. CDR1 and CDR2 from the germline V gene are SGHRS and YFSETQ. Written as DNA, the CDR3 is TGCGCCAGCAGCTTAGGCAGGGTTTTGACGGATACGCAGTATTTT. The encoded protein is CASSLGRVLTDTQYF.

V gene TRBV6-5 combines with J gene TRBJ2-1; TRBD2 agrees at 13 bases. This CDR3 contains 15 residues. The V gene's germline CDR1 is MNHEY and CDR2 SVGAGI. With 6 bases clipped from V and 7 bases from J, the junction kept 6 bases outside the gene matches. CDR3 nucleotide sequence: TGTGCCAGCAGACTAGCGGGAGGGCCCTCAAATGAGCAGTTCTTC. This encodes CASRLAGGPSNEQFF.

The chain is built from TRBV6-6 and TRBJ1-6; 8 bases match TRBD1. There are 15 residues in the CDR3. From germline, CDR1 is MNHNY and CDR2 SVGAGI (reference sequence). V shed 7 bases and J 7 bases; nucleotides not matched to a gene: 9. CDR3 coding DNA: TGTGCCAGCAACCTCCGGGACAGGACGAATTCACCCCTCCACTTT. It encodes CASNLRDRTNSPLHF.

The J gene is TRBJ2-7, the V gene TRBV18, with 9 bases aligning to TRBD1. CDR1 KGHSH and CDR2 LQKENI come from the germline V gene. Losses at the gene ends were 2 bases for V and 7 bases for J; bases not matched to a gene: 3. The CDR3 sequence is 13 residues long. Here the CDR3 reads CASSPGQGQEQYF. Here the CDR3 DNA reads TGTGCCAGCTCACCAGGACAGGGGCAGGAGCAGTACTTC.

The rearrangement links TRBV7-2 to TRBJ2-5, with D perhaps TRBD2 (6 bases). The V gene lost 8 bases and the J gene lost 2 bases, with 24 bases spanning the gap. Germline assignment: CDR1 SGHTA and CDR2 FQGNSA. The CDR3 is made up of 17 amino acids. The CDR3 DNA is TGTGCCAGCTCAGTCGGGGGTGGACTAATAATACAAGAGACCCAGTACTTC. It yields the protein CASSVGGGLIIQETQYF. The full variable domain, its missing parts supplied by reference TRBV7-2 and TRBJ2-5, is GAGVSQSPSNKVTEKGKDVELRCDPISGHTALYWYRQSLGQGLEFLIYFQGNSAPDKSGLPSDRFSAERTGGSVSTLTIQRTQQEDSAVYLCASSVGGGLIIQETQYFGPGTRLLVL.

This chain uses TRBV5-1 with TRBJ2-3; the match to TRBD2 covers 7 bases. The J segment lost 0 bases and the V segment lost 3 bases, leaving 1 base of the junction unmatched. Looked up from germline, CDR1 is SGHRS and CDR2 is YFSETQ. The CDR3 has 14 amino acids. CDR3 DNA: TGCGCCAGCAGCTCGGGGGGAAGCACAGATACGCAGTATTTT. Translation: CASSSGGSTDTQYF.